This T cell receptor (beta chain) was recorded in a study of cytomegalovirus exposure and HLA in healthy donors. Study details: Of several hundred genotyped donors, 81% clustered with self-reported Caucasian donors.

13 Jbeta primers and 60 Vbeta primers were used for the PCR. The assay was immunoSEQ multiplex PCR, and TCRdb's table has in-frame clones only and misses some. This sample carries about 84,000 clones, roughly 73% of them seen once, and the ten largest clones take around 2.5%. This clone showed up just a few times. The CDR3 spans 14 residues. Germline CDR1 is MNHNS and CDR2 is SASEGT. V gave up 6 bases and J gave up 6 bases; unmatched junction bases: 8. The V call is TRBV6-1, the J call TRBJ2-1; 7 bases map to TRBD2. This sequence was found in a male donor in good health and CMV-seropositive. The sequenced sample was PBMCs. CDR3 in DNA: TGTGCCAGCAGGGGGCGGGAGTGGCTCAATGAGCAGTTCTTC. As protein: CASRGREWLNEQFF.